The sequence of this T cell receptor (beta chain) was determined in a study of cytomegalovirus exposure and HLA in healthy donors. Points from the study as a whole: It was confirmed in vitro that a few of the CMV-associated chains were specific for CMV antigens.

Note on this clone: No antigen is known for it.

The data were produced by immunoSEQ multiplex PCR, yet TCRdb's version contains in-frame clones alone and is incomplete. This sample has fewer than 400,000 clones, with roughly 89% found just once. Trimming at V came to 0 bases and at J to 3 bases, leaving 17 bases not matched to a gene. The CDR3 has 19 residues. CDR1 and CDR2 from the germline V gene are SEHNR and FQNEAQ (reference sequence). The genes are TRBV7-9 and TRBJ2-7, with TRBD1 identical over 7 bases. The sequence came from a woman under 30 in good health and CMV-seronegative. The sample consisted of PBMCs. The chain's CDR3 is CASSLAWGTGVGEGYEQYF. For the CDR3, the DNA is TGTGCCAGCAGCTTAGCGTGGGGTACAGGGGTAGGCGAAGGCTACGAGCAGTACTTC.